The clone carrying this T cell receptor beta chain was seen a single time. Its antigen is unidentified. The ends were cut back, 8 bases at V and 2 bases at J, with 9 bases in the middle. Germline assignment: CDR1 SNHLY and CDR2 FYNNEI. The CDR3 has 12 amino acids. The record originates from a study of shared clonotypes between healthy human individuals. Deep was the level at which the assay was run. Original processing notes: From ImmunoSEQ came sequences covering only the junction and carrying no quality scores, so filtering differed. Sequencing used immunoSEQ multiplex PCR; TCRdb keeps in-frame clones, though not all of them. V and J calls and clone size follow that table, whereas D and trimming were derived from the DNA. This sample yields a few million clones, of which around 93% are seen a single time; around 1.7% belongs to the top ten. Overall study findings and caveats: Naive CD4 clonotypes were shared across a handful of donors at roughly 5%. Non-shared clonotypes were found to have lower generation probabilities than the clonotypes that were shared by all four of the sorted-subset donors.

The naive CD8 fraction comprised CD45RO-negative cells positively selected for CCR7 and excluded terminally differentiated effector memory CD45RA+ cells. Sequencing used naive CD8+ T cells from PBMCs. The TCR sequence derives from a man between 18 and 29 years old in good health. Some clones in this sample may be carry-over from other donors' samples. J is TRBJ1-2 and V is TRBV2; tentative D call: TRBD1 (5 bases). The CDR3 region is CASHKGNYGYTF. The CDR3 coding sequence is TGTGCCAGCCATAAGGGGAACTATGGCTACACCTTC.